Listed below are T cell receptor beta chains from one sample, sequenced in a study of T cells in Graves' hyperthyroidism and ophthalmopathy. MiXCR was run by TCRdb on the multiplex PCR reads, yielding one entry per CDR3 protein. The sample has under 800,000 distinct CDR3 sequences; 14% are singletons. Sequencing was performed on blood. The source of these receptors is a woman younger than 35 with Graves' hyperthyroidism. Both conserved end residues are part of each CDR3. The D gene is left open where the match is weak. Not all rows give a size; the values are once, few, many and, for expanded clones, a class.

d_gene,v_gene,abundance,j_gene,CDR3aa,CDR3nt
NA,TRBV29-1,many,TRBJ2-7,CSVVGGAEQYF,TGCAGCGTTGTGGGGGGTGCCGAGCAGTACTTC
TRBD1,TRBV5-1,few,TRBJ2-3,CASSSTGELTDTQYF,TGCGCCAGCAGCTCAACAGGGGAACTCACAGATACGCAGTATTTT
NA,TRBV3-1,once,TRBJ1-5,CASSQSDPSSKYQPQHF,TGTGCCAGCAGCCAATCGGATCCCTCATCCAAATATCAGCCCCAGCATTTT
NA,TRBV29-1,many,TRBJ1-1,CSVNRHLNTEAFF,TGCAGCGTGAACAGGCACCTGAACACTGAAGCTTTCTTT
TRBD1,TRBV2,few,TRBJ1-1,CATQGGTEAFF,TGTGCCACTCAGGGGGGCACTGAAGCTTTCTTT
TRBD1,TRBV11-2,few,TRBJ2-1,CASSGTGGGGEQFF,TGTGCCAGCAGCGGAACAGGGGGCGGGGGTGAGCAGTTCTTC
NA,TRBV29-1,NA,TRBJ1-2,CSVLDVSTGYTF,TGCAGCGTTTTAGACGTTTCGACTGGCTACACCTTC
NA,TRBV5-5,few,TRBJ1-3,CASSGIGNTIYF,TGTGCCAGCAGCGGCATAGGAAACACCATATATTTT
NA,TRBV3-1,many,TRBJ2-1,CASSPPSEVEQFF,TGTGCCAGCAGCCCACCTTCAGAGGTTGAGCAGTTCTTC
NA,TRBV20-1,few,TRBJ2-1,CSARGGDRAYNEQFF,TGCAGTGCTAGAGGAGGGGATCGGGCTTACAATGAGCAGTTCTTC
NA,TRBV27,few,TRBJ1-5,CASSPRGLNNQPQHF,TGTGCCAGCAGTCCACGGGGGCTTAACAATCAGCCCCAGCATTTT
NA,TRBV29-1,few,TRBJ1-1,CSVTREWDTEAFF,TGCAGCGTTACGAGGGAATGGGACACTGAAGCTTTCTTT
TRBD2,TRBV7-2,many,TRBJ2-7,CASSLALGASGRSYEQYF,TGTGCCAGCAGCTTAGCGCTCGGGGCTAGCGGGAGGTCCTACGAGCAGTACTTC
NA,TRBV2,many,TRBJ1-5,CASSVTRGSNQPQHF,TGTGCCAGCAGTGTTACCAGGGGCAGCAATCAGCCCCAGCATTTT
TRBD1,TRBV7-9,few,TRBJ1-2,CASSLRDRRDYGYTF,TGTGCCAGCAGCTTAAGGGACAGGAGGGACTATGGCTACACCTTC
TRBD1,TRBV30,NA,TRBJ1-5,CAWSPGGPNQPQHF,TGTGCCTGGAGCCCAGGGGGGCCCAATCAGCCCCAGCATTTT
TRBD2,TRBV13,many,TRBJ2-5,CASSEGLAGGPGQQTQYF,TGTGCCAGCAGCGAGGGACTAGCGGGAGGGCCTGGCCAACAGACCCAGTACTTC
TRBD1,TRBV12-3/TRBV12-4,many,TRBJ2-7,CASSGDTGVGEQYF,TGTGCCAGCAGTGGGGATACAGGGGTGGGCGAGCAGTACTTC
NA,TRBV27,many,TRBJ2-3,CATTRVGQADTQYF,TGTGCCACAACCCGAGTGGGCCAGGCAGATACGCAGTATTTT
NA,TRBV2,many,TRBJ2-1,CASGQGDGYNEQFF,TGTGCCAGCGGGCAGGGAGACGGCTACAATGAGCAGTTCTTC
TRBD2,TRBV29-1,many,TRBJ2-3,CSVLLRLASDTQYF,TGCAGCGTTCTTCTGAGACTAGCGTCAGATACGCAGTATTTT
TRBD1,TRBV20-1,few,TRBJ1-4,CSARIPGQVNEKLFF,TGCAGTGCTAGAATACCGGGACAGGTCAATGAAAAACTGTTTTTT
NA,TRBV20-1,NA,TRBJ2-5,CSARDLGFQYQETQYF,TGCAGTGCTAGAGATCTGGGCTTTCAGTACCAAGAGACCCAGTACTTC
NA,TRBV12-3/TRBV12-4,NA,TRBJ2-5,CASSLNEGYETQYF,TGTGCCAGCAGTTTAAACGAGGGATATGAGACCCAGTACTTC
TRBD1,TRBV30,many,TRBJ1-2,CAWSDLDRGLNYGYTF,TGTGCCTGGAGTGACCTCGACAGGGGGCTCAACTATGGCTACACCTTC
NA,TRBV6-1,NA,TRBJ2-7,CASSQGGGTFYEQYF,TGTGCCAGCAGCCAAGGGGGGGGGACTTTCTACGAGCAGTACTTC
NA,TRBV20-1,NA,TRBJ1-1,CSATTPYTEAFF,TGCAGTGCGACGACACCATACACTGAAGCTTTCTTT